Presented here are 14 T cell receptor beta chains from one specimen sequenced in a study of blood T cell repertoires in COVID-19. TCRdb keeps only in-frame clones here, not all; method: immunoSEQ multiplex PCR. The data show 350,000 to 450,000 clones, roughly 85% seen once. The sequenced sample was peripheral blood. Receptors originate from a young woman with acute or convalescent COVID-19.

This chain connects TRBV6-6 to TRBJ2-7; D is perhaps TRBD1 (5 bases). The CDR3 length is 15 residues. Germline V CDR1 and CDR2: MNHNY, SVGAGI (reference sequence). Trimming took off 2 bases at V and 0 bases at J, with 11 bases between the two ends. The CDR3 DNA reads TGTGCCAGCAGTTACCCCCAGGGCGGCTCCTACGAGCAGTACTTC. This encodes CASSYPQGGSYEQYF.

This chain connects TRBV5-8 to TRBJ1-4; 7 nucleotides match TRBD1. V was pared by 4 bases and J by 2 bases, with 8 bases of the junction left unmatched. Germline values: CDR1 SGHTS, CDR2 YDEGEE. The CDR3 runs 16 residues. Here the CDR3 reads CASSPGQVGTNEKLFF. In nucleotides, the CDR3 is TGTGCCAGCAGCCCCGGACAGGTCGGGACTAATGAAAAACTGTTTTTT.

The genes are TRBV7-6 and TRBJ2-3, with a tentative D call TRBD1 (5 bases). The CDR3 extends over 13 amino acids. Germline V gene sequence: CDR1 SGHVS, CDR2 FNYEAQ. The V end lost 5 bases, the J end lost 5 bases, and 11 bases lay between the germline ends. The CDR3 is CASSPAREDTQYF. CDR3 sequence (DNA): TGTGCCAGCAGCCCCGCCAGGGAAGATACGCAGTATTTT.

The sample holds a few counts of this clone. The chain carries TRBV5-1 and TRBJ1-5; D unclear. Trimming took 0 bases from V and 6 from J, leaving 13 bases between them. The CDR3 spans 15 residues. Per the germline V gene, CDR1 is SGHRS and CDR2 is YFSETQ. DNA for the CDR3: TGCGCCAGCAGCTTGGGAACAACATCAGGTCAGCCCCAGCATTTT. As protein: CASSLGTTSGQPQHF.

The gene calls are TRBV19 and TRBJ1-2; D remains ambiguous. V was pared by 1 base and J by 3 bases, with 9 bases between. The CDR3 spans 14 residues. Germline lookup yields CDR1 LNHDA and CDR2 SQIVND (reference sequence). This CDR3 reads CASSIGWADYGYTF. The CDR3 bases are TGTGCCAGTAGTATAGGGTGGGCAGACTATGGCTACACCTTC. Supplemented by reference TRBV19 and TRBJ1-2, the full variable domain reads DGGITQSPKYLFRKEGQNVTLSCEQNLNHDAMYWYRQDPGQGLRLIYYSQIVNDFQKGDIAEGYSVSREKKESFPLTVTSAQKNPTAFYLCASSIGWADYGYTFGSGTRLTVV.

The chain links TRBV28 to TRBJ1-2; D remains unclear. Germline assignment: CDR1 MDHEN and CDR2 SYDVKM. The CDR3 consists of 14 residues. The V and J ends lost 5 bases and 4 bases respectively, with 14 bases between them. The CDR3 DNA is TGTGCCAGCAGTCCCAGGCAGCTCCTCTATGGCTACACCTTC. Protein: CASSPRQLLYGYTF.

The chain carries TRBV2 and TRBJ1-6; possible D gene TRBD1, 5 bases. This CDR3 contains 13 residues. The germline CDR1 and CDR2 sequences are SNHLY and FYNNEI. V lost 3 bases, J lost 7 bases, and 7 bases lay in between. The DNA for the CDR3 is TGTGCCAGCAGTGAGACAGCCAATTCACCCCTCCACTTT. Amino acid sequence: CASSETANSPLHF.

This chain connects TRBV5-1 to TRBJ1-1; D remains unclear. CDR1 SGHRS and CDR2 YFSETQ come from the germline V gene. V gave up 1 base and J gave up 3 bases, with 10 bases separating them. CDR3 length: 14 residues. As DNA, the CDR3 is TGCGCCAGCAGCTTGATCGACATGGACACTGAAGCTTTCTTT. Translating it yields CASSLIDMDTEAFF. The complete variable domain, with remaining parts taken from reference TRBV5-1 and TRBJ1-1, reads KAGVTQTPRYLIKTRGQQVTLSCSPISGHRSVSWYQQTPGQGLQFLFEYFSETQRNKGNFPGRFSGRQFSNSRSEMNVSTLELGDSALYLCASSLIDMDTEAFFGQGTRLTVV.

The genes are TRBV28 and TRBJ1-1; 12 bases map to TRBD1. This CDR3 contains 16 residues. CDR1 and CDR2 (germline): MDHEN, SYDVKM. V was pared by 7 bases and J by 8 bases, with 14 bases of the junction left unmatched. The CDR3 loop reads CASIRLPGQGAGEAFF. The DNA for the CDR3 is TGTGCCAGCATTCGACTTCCGGGACAGGGGGCAGGGGAAGCTTTCTTT.

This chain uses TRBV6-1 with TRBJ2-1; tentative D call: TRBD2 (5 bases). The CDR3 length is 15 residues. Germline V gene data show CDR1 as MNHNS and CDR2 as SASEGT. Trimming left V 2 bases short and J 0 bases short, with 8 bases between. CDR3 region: CASSETGISYNEQFF. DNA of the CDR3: TGTGCCAGCAGTGAAACCGGGATCTCCTACAATGAGCAGTTCTTC.

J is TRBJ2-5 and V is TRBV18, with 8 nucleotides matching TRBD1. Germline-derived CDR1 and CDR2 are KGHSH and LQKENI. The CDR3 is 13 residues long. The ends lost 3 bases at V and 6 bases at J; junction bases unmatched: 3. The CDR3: CASSPTGEQTQYF. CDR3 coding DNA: TGTGCCAGCTCACCGACAGGGGAACAGACCCAGTACTTC.

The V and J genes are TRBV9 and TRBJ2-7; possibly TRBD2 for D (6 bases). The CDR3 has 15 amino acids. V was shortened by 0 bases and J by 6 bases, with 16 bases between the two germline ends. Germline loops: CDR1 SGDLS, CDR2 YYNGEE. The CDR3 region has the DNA TGTGCCAGCAGCGTAGAGGCCGGGGGTCGGAGCGAGCAGTACTTC. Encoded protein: CASSVEAGGRSEQYF.

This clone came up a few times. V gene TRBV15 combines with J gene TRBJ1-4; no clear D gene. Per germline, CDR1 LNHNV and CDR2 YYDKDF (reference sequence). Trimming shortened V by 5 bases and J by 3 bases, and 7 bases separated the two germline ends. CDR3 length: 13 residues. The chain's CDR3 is CATSRTSNEKLFF. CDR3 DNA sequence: TGTGCCACCAGCCGCACTTCTAATGAAAAACTGTTTTTT.

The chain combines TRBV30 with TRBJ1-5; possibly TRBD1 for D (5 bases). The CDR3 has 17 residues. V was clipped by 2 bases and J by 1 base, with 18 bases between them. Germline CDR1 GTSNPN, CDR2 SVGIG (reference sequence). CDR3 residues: CAWSIGGERVSNQPQHF. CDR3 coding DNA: TGTGCCTGGAGTATCGGAGGGGAAAGAGTAAGCAATCAGCCCCAGCATTTT.